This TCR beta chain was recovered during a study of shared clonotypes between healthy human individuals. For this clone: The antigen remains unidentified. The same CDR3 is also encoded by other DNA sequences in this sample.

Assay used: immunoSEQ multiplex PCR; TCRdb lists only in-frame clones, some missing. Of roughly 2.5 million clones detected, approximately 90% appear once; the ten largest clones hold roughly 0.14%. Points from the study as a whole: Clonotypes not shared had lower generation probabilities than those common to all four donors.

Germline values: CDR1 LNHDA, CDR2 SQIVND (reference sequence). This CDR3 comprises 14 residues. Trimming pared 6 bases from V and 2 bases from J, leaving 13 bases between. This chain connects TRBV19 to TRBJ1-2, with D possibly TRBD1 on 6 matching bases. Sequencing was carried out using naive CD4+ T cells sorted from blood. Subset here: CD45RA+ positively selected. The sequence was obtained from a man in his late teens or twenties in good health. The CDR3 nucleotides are TGTGCCAGTAGCCCCAGGGGAACCAACTATGGCTACACCTTC. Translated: CASSPRGTNYGYTF.